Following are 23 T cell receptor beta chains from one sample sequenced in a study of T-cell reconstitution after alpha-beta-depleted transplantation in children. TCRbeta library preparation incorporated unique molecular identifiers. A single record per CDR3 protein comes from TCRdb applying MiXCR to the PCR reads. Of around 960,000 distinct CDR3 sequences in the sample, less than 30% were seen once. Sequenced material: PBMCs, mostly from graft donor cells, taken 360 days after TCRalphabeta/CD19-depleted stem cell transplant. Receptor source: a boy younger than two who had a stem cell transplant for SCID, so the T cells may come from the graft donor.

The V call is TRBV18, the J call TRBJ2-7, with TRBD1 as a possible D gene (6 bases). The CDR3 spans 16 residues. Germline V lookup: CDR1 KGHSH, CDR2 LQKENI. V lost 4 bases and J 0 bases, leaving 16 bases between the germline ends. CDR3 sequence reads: CASSRAQGIISYEQYF. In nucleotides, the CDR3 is TGTGCCAGCTCACGAGCACAGGGAATAATCTCCTACGAGCAGTACTTC.

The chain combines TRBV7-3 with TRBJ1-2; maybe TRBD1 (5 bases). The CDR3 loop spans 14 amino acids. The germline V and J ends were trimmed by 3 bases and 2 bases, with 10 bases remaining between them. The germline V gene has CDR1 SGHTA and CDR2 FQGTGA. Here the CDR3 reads CASSLGQENYGYTF. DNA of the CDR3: TGTGCCAGCAGCTTGGGGCAGGAGAACTATGGCTACACCTTC.

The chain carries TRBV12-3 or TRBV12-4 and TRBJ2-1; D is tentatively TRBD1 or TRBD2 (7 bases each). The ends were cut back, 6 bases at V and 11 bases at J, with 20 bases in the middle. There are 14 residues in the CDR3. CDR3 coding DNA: TGTGCCAGCAGCCAGGGGGGGGCGGGGTCTAAGCAGTTCTTC. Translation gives CASSQGGAGSKQFF.

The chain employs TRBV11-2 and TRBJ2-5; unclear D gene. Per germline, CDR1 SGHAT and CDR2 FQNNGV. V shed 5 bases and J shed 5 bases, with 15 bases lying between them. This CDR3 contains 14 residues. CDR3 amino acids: CASSQMTRWETQYF. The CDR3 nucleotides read TGTGCCAGCAGCCAGATGACGAGGTGGGAGACCCAGTACTTC.

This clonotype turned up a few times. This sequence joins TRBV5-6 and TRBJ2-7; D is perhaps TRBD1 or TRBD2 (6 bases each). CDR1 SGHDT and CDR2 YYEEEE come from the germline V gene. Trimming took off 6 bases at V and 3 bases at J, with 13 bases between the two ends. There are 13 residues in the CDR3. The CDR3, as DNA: TGTGCCAGCACCAGACAGGACTACTACGAGCAGTACTTC. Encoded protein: CASTRQDYYEQYF.

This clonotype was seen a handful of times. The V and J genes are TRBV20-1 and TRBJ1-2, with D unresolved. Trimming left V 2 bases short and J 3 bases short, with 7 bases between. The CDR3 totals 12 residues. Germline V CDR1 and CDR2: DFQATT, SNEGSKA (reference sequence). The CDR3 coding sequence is TGCAGTGCTAGACGACCAGACTATGGCTACACCTTC. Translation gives CSARRPDYGYTF.

The CDR3 protein is CSARDGQTSQPQHF. DNA of the CDR3: TGCAGTGCTAGGGATGGACAGACGAGTCAGCCCCAGCATTTT. V usage is TRBV20-1 and J usage is TRBJ1-5; a weak D match, TRBD1 (6 bases). Between the trimmed V and J ends, which lost 3 bases and 6 bases, there was a span of 15 bases. The germline V gene has CDR1 DFQATT and CDR2 SNEGSKA (reference sequence). This CDR3 region has 14 residues.

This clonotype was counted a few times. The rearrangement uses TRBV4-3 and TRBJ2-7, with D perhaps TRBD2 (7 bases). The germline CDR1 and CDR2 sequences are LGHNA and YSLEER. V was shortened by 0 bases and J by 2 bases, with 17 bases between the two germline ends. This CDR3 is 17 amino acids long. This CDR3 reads CASSQDFKRGGTYEQYF. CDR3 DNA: TGCGCCAGCAGCCAAGATTTTAAGAGGGGGGGGACCTACGAGCAGTACTTC.

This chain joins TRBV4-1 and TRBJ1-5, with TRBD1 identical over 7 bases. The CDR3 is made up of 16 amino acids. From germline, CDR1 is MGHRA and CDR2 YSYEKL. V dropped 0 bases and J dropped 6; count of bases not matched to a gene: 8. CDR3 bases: TGCGCCAGCAGCCAAGAGCTCAGACAGGGCCGTCAGCCCCAGCATTTT. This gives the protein CASSQELRQGRQPQHF.

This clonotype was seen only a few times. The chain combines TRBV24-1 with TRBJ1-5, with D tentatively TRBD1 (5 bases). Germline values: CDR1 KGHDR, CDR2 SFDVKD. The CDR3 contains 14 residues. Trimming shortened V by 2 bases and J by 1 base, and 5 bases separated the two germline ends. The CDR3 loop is CATSDWDSNQPQHF. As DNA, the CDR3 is TGTGCCACCAGTGATTGGGACAGCAATCAGCCCCAGCATTTT.

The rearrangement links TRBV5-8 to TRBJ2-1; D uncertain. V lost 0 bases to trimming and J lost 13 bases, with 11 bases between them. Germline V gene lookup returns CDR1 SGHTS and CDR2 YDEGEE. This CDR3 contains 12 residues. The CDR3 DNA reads TGTGCCAGCAGCTTGGCCCCGGCTAACCAGTTCTTC. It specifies CASSLAPANQFF. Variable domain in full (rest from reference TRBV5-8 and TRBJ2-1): EAGVTQSPTHLIKTRGQQATLRCSPISGHTSVYWYQQALGLGLQFLLWYDEGEERNRGNFPPRFSGRQFPNYSSELNVNALELEDSALYLCASSLAPANQFFGPGTRLTVL.

In nucleotides, the CDR3 is TGCAGTGCGGGCCCGGGTCAGGGAGGTTCACCCCTCCACTTT. It is translated as CSAGPGQGGSPLHF. The chain employs TRBV20-1 and TRBJ1-6; a possible D gene is TRBD1 (5 bases). The CDR3 totals 14 residues. Germline-derived CDR1 and CDR2 are DFQATT and SNEGSKA (reference sequence). V lost 6 bases and J lost 9, with 18 bases in between.

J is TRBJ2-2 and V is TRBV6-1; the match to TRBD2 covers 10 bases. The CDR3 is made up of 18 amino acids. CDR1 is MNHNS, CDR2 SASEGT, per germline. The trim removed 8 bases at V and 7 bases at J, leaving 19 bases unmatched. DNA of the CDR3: TGTGCCAGCCGGGAGGTCGGAGGAGCGGGGGGGCCGGACGGGGAGCTGTTTTTT. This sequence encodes CASREVGGAGGPDGELFF.

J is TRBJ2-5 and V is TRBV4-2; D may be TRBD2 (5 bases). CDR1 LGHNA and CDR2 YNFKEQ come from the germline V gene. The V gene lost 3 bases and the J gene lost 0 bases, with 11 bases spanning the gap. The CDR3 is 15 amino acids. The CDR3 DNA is TGTGCCAGCAGCCAGGCGGGTAGTGACCAAGAGACCCAGTACTTC. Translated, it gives CASSQAGSDQETQYF.

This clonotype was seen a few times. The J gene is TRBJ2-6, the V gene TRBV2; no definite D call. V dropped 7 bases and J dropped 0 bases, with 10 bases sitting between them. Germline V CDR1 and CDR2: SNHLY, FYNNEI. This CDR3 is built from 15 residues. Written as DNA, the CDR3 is TGTGCCAGCATGCTCTCGGGCTCTGGGGCCAACGTCCTGACTTTC. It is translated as CASMLSGSGANVLTF. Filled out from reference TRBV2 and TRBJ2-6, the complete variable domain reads EPEVTQTPSHQVTQMGQEVILRCVPISNHLYFYWYRQILGQKVEFLVSFYNNEISEKSEIFDDQFSVERPDGSNFTLKIRSTKLEDSAMYFCASMLSGSGANVLTFGAGSRLTVL.

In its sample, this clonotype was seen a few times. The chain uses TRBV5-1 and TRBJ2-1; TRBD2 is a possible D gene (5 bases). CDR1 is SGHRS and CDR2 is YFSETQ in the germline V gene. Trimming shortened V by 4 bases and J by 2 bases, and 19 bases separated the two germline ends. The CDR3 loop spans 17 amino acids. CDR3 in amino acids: CASSVGAIAGPYNEQFF. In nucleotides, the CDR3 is TGCGCCAGCAGCGTTGGAGCAATTGCGGGCCCCTACAATGAGCAGTTCTTC.

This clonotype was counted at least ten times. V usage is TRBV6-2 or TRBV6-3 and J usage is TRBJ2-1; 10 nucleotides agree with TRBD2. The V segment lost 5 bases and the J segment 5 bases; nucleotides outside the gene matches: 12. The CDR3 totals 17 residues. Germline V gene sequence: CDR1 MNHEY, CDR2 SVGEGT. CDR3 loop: CASSHTKRGGRNNEQFF. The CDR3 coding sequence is TGTGCCAGCAGTCACACTAAGCGGGGGGGCCGAAACAATGAGCAGTTCTTC.

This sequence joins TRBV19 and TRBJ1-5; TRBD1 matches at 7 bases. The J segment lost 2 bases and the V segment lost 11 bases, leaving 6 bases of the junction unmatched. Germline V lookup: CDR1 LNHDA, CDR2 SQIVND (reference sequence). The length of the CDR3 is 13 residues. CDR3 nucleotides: TGTGCCTCTGGTGGACAGGGCAATCAGCCCCAGCATTTT. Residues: CASGGQGNQPQHF.

The CDR3, as DNA: TGCGCCAGCAGCTTGGAAACAGGGATTGGTGGGAATGAGCAGTTCTTC. Its protein is CASSLETGIGGNEQFF. The V gene is TRBV5-1, the J gene TRBJ2-1, with a tentative D call TRBD1 (6 bases). This CDR3 contains 16 residues. Trimming removed 0 bases at V and 7 bases at J, with 17 bases between. CDR1 and CDR2 (germline): SGHRS, YFSETQ.

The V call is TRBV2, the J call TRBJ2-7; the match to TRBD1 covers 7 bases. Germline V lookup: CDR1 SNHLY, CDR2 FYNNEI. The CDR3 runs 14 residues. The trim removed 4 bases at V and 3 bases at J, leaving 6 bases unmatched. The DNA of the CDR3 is TGTGCCAGCAGTGCCGGGACAGAGAGCTACGAGCAGTACTTC. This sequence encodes CASSAGTESYEQYF.

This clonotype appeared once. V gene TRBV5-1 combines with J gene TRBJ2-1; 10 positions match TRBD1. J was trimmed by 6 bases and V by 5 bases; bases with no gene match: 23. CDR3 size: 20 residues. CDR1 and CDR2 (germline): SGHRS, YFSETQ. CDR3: CASSFIRDRGRLLQGNEQFF. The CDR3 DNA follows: TGCGCCAGCAGTTTTATCCGGGACAGGGGAAGGCTACTACAGGGCAATGAGCAGTTCTTC.

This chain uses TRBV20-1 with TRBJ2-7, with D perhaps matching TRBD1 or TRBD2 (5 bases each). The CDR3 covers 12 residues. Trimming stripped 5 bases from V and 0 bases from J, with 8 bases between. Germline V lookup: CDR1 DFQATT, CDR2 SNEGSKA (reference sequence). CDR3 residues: CSAWDPSYEQYF. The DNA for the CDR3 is TGCAGTGCTTGGGACCCCTCCTACGAGCAGTACTTC.

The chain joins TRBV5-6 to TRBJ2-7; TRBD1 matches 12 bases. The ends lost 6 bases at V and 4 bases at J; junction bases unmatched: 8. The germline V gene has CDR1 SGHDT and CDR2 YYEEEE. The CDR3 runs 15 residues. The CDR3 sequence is CASKILGQGAYEQYF. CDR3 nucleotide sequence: TGTGCCAGCAAGATTTTGGGACAGGGGGCTTACGAGCAGTACTTC.